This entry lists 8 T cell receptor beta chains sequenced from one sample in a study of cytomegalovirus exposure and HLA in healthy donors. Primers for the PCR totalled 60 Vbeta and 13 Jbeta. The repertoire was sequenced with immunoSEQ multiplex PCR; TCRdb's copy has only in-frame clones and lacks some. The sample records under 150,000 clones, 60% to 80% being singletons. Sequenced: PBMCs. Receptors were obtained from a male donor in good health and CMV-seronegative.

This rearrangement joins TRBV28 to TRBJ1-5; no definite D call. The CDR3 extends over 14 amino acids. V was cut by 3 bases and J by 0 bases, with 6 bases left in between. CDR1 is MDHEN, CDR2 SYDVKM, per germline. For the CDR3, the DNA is TGTGCCAGCAGTTTCGGGTATAGCAATCAGCCCCAGCATTTT. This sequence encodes CASSFGYSNQPQHF.

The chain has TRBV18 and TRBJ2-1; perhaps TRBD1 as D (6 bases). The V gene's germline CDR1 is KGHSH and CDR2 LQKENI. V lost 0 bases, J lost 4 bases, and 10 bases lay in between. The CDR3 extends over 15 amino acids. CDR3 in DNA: TGTGCCAGCTCACCACCCCAGGGGAAGTACAATGAGCAGTTCTTC. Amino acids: CASSPPQGKYNEQFF.

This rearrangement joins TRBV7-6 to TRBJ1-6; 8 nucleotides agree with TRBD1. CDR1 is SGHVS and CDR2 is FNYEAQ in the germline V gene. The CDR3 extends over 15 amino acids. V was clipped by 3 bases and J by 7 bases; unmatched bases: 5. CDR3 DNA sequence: TGTGCCAGCAGCTTCCTACAGGGGGACAATTCACCCCTCCACTTT. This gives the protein CASSFLQGDNSPLHF.

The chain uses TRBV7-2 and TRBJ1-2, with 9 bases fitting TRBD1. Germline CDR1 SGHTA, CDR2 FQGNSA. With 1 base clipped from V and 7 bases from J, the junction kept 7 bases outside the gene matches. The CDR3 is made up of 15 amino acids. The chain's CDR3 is CASSLEGTGRGGYTF. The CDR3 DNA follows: TGTGCCAGCAGCTTAGAGGGGACAGGGAGAGGTGGCTACACCTTC.

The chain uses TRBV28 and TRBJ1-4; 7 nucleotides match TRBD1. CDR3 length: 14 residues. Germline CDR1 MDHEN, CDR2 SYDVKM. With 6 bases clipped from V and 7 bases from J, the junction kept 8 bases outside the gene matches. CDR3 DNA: TGTGCCAGCAGCCCAGACAGGGCAACTGAAAAACTGTTTTTT. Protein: CASSPDRATEKLFF.

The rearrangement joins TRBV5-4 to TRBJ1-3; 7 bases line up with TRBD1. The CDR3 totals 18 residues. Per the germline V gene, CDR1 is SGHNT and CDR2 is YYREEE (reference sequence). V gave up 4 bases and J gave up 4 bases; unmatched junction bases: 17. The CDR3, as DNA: TGTGCCAGCAGCCAGGGGGGCCCAAACAGGGCGACAGGAAACACCATATATTTT. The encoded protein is CASSQGGPNRATGNTIYF.

CDR3 sequence: CASSYGGEVEKLFF. CDR3 nucleotide sequence: TGTGCCAGCAGTTACGGGGGGGAGGTTGAAAAACTGTTTTTT. The chain links TRBV6-5 to TRBJ1-4, with a possible D match to TRBD1 (5 bases). The germline V gene has CDR1 MNHEY and CDR2 SVGAGI. The CDR3 totals 14 residues. Deletions cut 2 bases from V and 7 bases from J, with 11 bases between.

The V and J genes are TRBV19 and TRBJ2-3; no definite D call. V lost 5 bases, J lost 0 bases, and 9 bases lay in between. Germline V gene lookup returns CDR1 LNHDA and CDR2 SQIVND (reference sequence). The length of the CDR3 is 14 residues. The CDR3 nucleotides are TGTGCCAGTAGTCCTTATCCTAGCACAGATACGCAGTATTTT. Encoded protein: CASSPYPSTDTQYF.